This T cell receptor beta chain came from a study of blood T cell repertoires in COVID-19 (dated by TCRdb to between 2020 and 2021). Concerning the study at large: Samples from collaborators originated in the United States, Italy and Spain and spanned both the acute and convalescent phases of COVID-19. The material from the prospective study consisted of cDNA or gDNA derived from T cells, B-cell-depleted T cells, or PBMCs. Subjects who had been exposed to COVID-19, were actively infected with it, or had recovered from it provided the deeply sampled blood TCRbeta repertoires that made up the dataset. A freely available public database, intended as a resource for researchers studying the immune response to SARS-CoV-2, is where the repertoires were released. Samples were obtained from the ongoing ImmuneRACE study (first 160 participants) and from some 1,300 subjects provided by 6 global collaborators. The sample metadata nearly always contained a de-identified subject ID, COVID-19 status, age in years and sex. HLA class I and class II types, where available, came from metadata supplied by the sample provider rather than from assay-based typing. The full study reports these points: The quantity of clinical and demographic metadata differed by source and by participant and was supplied without curation.

Relative to germline, V is missing 3 bases and J is missing 4 bases, with 5 bases of the junction outside any gene match. CDR1 and CDR2 (SEHNR, FQNEAQ) derive from the germline V gene (reference sequence). From cysteine to phenylalanine, the CDR3 is 16 amino acids long. Only CDR3 DNA is held: 48 bases, read in frame from base 1. Collaborating institutions collected whole blood in K2EDTA tubes following their own protocols. For TCRbeta analysis, collaborators shipped samples in one of three forms: frozen whole blood, isolated PBMCs, or DNA extracted from either of those sample types. In regard to this clone: Its binding antigen is unknown. Per-base qualities were not stored, and no clone one base away is much larger.

TCRbeta CDR3 regions were amplified from genomic DNA by means of the immunoSEQ Assay, a bias-controlled multiplex PCR. Per the original workflow: Within the assay, amplification of reference gene primers was used to estimate how many nucleated cells each sample contained. Sequence reads were collapsed and filtered to measure the absolute abundance of every unique TCRbeta CDR3 rearrangement. For each sample, productive Simpson clonality was calculated as the square root of Simpson's diversity index across productive rearrangements. Not all clones reach the TCRdb copy of this immuneACCESS table, which keeps in-frame sequences only. Checked studies attribute under half of the gap to unresolved V genes and leave the rest unexplained. V and J calls plus clone size are reproduced from that table; the DNA served to infer D and trimming. The sample records 250,000 to 350,000 clones, approximately 85% of which are singletons. The ten largest clones add up to roughly 9% of the sample.

The sequence joins TRBV7-9 to TRBJ2-2, and 10 junction bases match TRBD2. The sequencing input was peripheral blood. The receptor's source is a man aged 18 to 29 with active or convalescent COVID-19. The nucleotide sequence reads as follows: TGTGCCAGCAGCTTTCGGCTAGCGGGGGTCACCGGGGAGCTGTTTTTT. The translation is CASSFRLAGVTGELFF. Joined to the reference TRBV7-9 and TRBJ2-2 proteins, this CDR3 gives the full variable domain: DTGVSQNPRHKITKRGQNVTFRCDPISEHNRLYWYRQTLGQGPEFLTYFQNEAQLEKSRLLSDRFSAERPKGSFSTLEIQRTEQGDSAMYLCASSFRLAGVTGELFFGEGSRLTVL.